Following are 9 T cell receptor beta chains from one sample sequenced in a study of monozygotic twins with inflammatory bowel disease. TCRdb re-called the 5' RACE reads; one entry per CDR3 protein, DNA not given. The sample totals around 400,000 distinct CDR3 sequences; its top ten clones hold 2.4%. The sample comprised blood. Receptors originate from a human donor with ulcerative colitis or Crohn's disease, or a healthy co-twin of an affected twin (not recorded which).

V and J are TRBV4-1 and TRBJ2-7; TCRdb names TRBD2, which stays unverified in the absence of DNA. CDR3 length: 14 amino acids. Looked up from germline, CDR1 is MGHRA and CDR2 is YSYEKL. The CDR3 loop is CASSQGGSMDEQYF.

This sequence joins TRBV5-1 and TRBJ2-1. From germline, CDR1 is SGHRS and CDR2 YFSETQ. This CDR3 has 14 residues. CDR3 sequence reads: CASFPTTSYNEQFF.

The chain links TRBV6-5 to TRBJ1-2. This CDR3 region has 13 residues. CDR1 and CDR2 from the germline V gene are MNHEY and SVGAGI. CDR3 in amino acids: CASRSERHYGYTF.

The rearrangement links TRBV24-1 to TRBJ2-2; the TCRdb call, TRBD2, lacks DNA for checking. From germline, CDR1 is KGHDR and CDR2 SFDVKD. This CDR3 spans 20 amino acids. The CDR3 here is CATSDPGLAGGPANTGELFF.

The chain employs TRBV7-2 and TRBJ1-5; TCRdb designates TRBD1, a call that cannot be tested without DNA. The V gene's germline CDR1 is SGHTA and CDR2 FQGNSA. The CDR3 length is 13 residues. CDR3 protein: CASSPEQGQPQHF. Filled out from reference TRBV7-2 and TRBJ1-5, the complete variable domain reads GAGVSQSPSNKVTEKGKDVELRCDPISGHTALYWYRQSLGQGLEFLIYFQGNSAPDKSGLPSDRFSAERTGGSVSTLTIQRTQQEDSAVYLCASSPEQGQPQHFGDGTRLSIL.

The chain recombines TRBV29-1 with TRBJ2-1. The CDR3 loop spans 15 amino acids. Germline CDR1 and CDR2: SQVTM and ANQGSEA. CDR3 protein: CSVPAAASSYNEQFF.

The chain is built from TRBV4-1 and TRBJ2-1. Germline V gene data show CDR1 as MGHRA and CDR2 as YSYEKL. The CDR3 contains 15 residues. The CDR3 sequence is CASSQVGRAYNEQFF.

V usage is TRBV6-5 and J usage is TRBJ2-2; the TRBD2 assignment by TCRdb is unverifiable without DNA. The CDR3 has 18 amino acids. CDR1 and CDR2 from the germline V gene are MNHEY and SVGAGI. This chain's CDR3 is CASSWTSGSKGDTGELFF.

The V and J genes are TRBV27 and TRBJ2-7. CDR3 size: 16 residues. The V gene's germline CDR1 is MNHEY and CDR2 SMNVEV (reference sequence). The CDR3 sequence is CASTPLQEQRTYEQYF.